This T cell receptor (beta chain) appears in the sequencing data of a study of glioma-infiltrating T cells after dendritic cell vaccination. Looking at the study overall: Treatment, given 2003 to 2012, was autologous tumor lysate-pulsed dendritic cell vaccination. Findings and caveats of the study: Only a small number of patients had complete blood and tumor samples. Patients with more pretreatment TILs had longer time to progression and survival.

In the case of this clone: Antigen specificity is unknown.

TCRdb keeps only in-frame clones here, not all; method: immunoSEQ multiplex PCR. In the table there are about 65,000 clones, about nine tenths of which are singletons. Time point described: after dendritic cell vaccination, including at tumor progression/relapse. PBMC sampling occurred before vaccination, two weeks after the third dose, and at progression. CDR1 is SGHNT, CDR2 YYREEE, per germline (reference sequence). Deletions cut 5 bases from V and 8 bases from J, with 19 bases between. CDR3 size: 14 residues. This receptor was identified in a human donor with glioblastoma. V and J are TRBV5-4 and TRBJ1-2; D is uncertain. The specimen was blood, collected after dendritic cell vaccination. Written as DNA, the CDR3 is TGTGCCAGCAGGGCATTAACAGAAGGTGAGGGCTACACCTTC. It specifies CASRALTEGEGYTF.